This T cell receptor (beta chain) was retrieved from a study of technical replicates of blood from a few donors. Data came from immunoSEQ multiplex PCR; TCRdb stores just in-frame clones and leaves some out. The profile shows about 88,000 clones, roughly 92% of them singletons. Germline loops: CDR1 MDHEN, CDR2 SYDVKM. The CDR3 sequence is 16 residues long. After removal of 3 bases from V and 7 bases from J, the junction contained 11 bases not matched to a gene. Sequencing was carried out using T cells isolated from PBMCs. This chain links TRBV28 with TRBJ2-1, with 8 bases matching TRBD2. This receptor was taken from a human donor in good health. CDR3 nucleotides: TGTGCCAGCAGTTTTATAGTCGCGGGAGGTTTTAATGAGCAGTTCTTC. It is translated as CASSFIVAGGFNEQFF. Variable domain in full (rest from reference TRBV28 and TRBJ2-1): DVKVTQSSRYLVKRTGEKVFLECVQDMDHENMFWYRQDPGLGLRLIYFSYDVKMKEKGDIPEGYSVSREKKERFSLILESASTNQTSMYLCASSFIVAGGFNEQFFGPGTRLTVL.